The 24 T cell receptor beta chains below come from one sample, sequenced in a study of blood T cell repertoires in COVID-19. Sequencing used immunoSEQ multiplex PCR; TCRdb keeps in-frame clones, though not all of them. The sample includes more than 60,000 clones, approximately 90% seen only once; the top ten take under 6%. Sequencing used peripheral blood. The receptors shown here come from a human donor in a cohort sampled during active COVID-19.

This sequence joins TRBV10-3 and TRBJ2-2, with TRBD1 identical over 7 bases. The CDR3 has 14 residues. From germline, CDR1 is ENHRY and CDR2 SYGVKD. Trimming took 6 bases from V and 7 from J; bases not matched to a gene: 8. The DNA of the CDR3 is TGTGCCATCAGAGACCCAGGGGGATTCGGGGAGCTGTTTTTT. This translates into CAIRDPGGFGELFF.

The CDR3 loop is CASSQPGQSYNEQFF. The CDR3 DNA sequence: TGTGCCAGCAGCCAGCCAGGACAATCCTACAATGAGCAGTTCTTC. This chain connects TRBV3-1 (or the pseudogene TRBV3-2) to TRBJ2-1; D perhaps matches TRBD1 (5 bases). The CDR3 contains 15 residues. The ends were cut back, 3 bases at V and 1 base at J, with 10 bases in the middle. Looked up from germline, CDR1 is LGHDT and CDR2 is YNNKEL (reference sequence).

This chain connects TRBV6-2 or TRBV6-3 to TRBJ2-1; 7 nucleotides align to TRBD2. Germline loops: CDR1 MNHEY, CDR2 SVGEGT. The CDR3 contains 16 residues. The ends lost 2 bases at V and 10 bases at J; junction bases unmatched: 14. Here the CDR3 DNA reads TGTGCCAGCAGTTACATGGGCGGGGGTCGAAATAAGGAGCAGTTCTTC. Translated, it gives CASSYMGGGRNKEQFF.

The rearrangement joins TRBV4-2 to TRBJ1-2; 7 bases align to TRBD1. The V segment lost 1 base and the J segment 4 bases; nucleotides outside the gene matches: 6. The CDR3 spans 15 residues. Germline V gene lookup returns CDR1 LGHNA and CDR2 YNFKEQ. This CDR3 is CASSQGQGAGYGYTF. The DNA of the CDR3 is TGTGCCAGCAGCCAAGGACAGGGTGCCGGCTATGGCTACACCTTC.

The chain uses TRBV7-6 and TRBJ2-1, with 7 bases matching TRBD2. V lost 8 bases, J lost 3 bases, and 13 bases stayed unmatched. Germline V CDR1 and CDR2: SGHVS, FNYEAQ. The CDR3 is 16 amino acids. CDR3 protein: CASGGMSGAVYNEQFF. The CDR3, as DNA: TGTGCCAGCGGGGGAATGAGCGGGGCTGTCTACAATGAGCAGTTCTTC.

The chain recombines TRBV7-9 with TRBJ2-3; 10 bases map to TRBD1. J lost 4 bases, V lost 5 bases, and 3 bases had no gene match. The CDR3 consists of 14 residues. The germline V gene has CDR1 SEHNR and CDR2 FQNEAQ (reference sequence). The CDR3 DNA reads TGTGCCAGCAGCACGGGACAGGGGCCAGATACGCAGTATTTT. This gives the protein CASSTGQGPDTQYF.

The J gene is TRBJ1-2, the V gene TRBV15; D remains unclear. Germline loops: CDR1 LNHNV, CDR2 YYDKDF (reference sequence). This CDR3 region has 15 residues. V lost 3 bases, J lost 5 bases, and 16 bases lay in between. The CDR3 protein is CATSSSSRAVYGYTF. CDR3 in DNA: TGTGCCACCAGCAGTTCCAGTCGCGCGGTTTATGGCTACACCTTC.

This chain links TRBV4-3 with TRBJ1-2; D remains ambiguous. Germline-derived CDR1 and CDR2 are LGHNA and YSLEER. This CDR3 contains 14 residues. V was pared by 1 base and J by 5 bases, with 11 bases between. CDR3 loop: CASSQADTDYGYTF. The CDR3, as DNA: TGCGCCAGCAGCCAAGCAGATACAGATTATGGCTACACCTTC.

The chain joins TRBV7-9 to TRBJ2-5; 8 nucleotides line up with TRBD1. With V trimmed by 1 base and J by 1 base, 5 bases remained unmatched. This CDR3 region has 16 residues. Germline V gives CDR1 SEHNR, CDR2 FQNEAQ (reference sequence). CDR3 protein: CASSLGSGGLQETQYF. For the CDR3, the DNA is TGTGCCAGCAGCTTAGGCTCAGGGGGCCTCCAAGAGACCCAGTACTTC.

The chain couples TRBV12-3 or TRBV12-4 to TRBJ1-1; D perhaps matches TRBD1 (6 bases). V lost 7 bases and J lost 11, with 11 bases in between. This CDR3 contains 10 residues. In nucleotides, the CDR3 is TGTGCCAGCACCGGGACAAAGGCTTTCTTT. Residues: CASTGTKAFF.

The J gene is TRBJ1-2, the V gene TRBV7-3; no clear D gene. The V and J ends lost 2 bases and 6 bases respectively, with 13 bases between them. The CDR3 has 14 residues. CDR1 is SGHTA and CDR2 is FQGTGA in the germline V gene. The CDR3 protein is CASSLVGSGDGYTF. CDR3 coding DNA: TGTGCCAGCAGCTTAGTAGGGAGCGGGGATGGCTACACCTTC.

This chain joins TRBV6-5 and TRBJ1-2; TRBD1 aligns across 7 bases. Germline loops: CDR1 MNHEY, CDR2 SVGAGI. V gave up 4 bases and J gave up 0 bases; unmatched junction bases: 5. There are 15 residues in the CDR3. As DNA, the CDR3 is TGTGCCAGCAGTTCCCGACAGGGACCTAACTATGGCTACACCTTC. Its protein is CASSSRQGPNYGYTF.

This chain uses TRBV11-1 with TRBJ1-6; TRBD1 aligns across 8 bases. Trimming removed 8 bases from V and 9 bases from J; junction bases left unmatched: 9. The germline V gene has CDR1 SGHAT and CDR2 FQDESV (reference sequence). The CDR3 extends over 14 amino acids. The CDR3 region has the DNA TGTGCCAGCGGCGGACAGGGTAGTATTTCACCCCTCCACTTT. It yields the protein CASGGQGSISPLHF.

The chain uses TRBV24-1 and TRBJ2-5; D is possibly TRBD1 (5 bases). CDR3 size: 13 residues. Trimming removed 0 bases at V and 5 bases at J, with 6 bases between. Looked up from germline, CDR1 is KGHDR and CDR2 is SFDVKD. The CDR3 loop is CATSDLQGETQYF. CDR3 in DNA: TGTGCCACCAGTGATTTGCAGGGCGAGACCCAGTACTTC.

This chain links TRBV5-1 with TRBJ2-3; 13 bases fit TRBD2. After removal of 2 bases from V and 3 bases from J, the junction contained 3 bases not matched to a gene. CDR3 length: 16 amino acids. The V gene's germline CDR1 is SGHRS and CDR2 YFSETQ. The CDR3 DNA follows: TGCGCCAGCAGCTTACCGGGACTAGCGGGGACAGATACGCAGTATTTT. The encoded protein is CASSLPGLAGTDTQYF. Full variable domain (rest looked up from reference TRBV5-1 and TRBJ2-3): KAGVTQTPRYLIKTRGQQVTLSCSPISGHRSVSWYQQTPGQGLQFLFEYFSETQRNKGNFPGRFSGRQFSNSRSEMNVSTLELGDSALYLCASSLPGLAGTDTQYFGPGTRLTVL.

The gene calls are TRBV9 and TRBJ2-7; possibly TRBD2 for D (5 bases). CDR3 length: 17 amino acids. CDR1 is SGDLS, CDR2 YYNGEE, per germline. Deletions cut 0 bases from V and 3 bases from J, with 19 bases between. For the CDR3, the DNA is TGTGCCAGCAGCGTAGAGGCTAGCCCTCGTCACTACTACGAGCAGTACTTC. It specifies CASSVEASPRHYYEQYF.

The V and J genes are TRBV9 and TRBJ1-4; the match to TRBD1 covers 9 bases. The germline gives CDR1 SGDLS, CDR2 YYNGEE. With 4 bases clipped from V and 3 bases from J, the junction kept 4 bases outside the gene matches. The CDR3 length is 15 residues. DNA for the CDR3: TGTGCCAGCAGCCCCCGACAGGGGGCTAATGAAAAACTGTTTTTT. It is translated as CASSPRQGANEKLFF. The whole variable domain, filled in from reference TRBV9 and TRBJ1-4, reads DSGVTQTPKHLITATGQRVTLRCSPRSGDLSVYWYQQSLDQGLQFLIQYYNGEERAKGNILERFSAQQFPDLHSELNLSSLELGDSALYFCASSPRQGANEKLFFGSGTQLSVL.

The V gene is TRBV6-5, the J gene TRBJ2-6; 9 positions match TRBD1. The CDR3 runs to 16 residues. Germline V gene sequence: CDR1 MNHEY, CDR2 SVGAGI. V gave up 4 bases and J gave up 2 bases; unmatched junction bases: 3. CDR3 protein: CASSSDRGTGANVLTF. In nucleotides, the CDR3 is TGTGCCAGCAGTTCGGACAGGGGCACTGGGGCCAACGTCCTGACTTTC.

The genes are TRBV5-6 and TRBJ1-6; D is perhaps TRBD1 (5 bases). The CDR3 length is 14 residues. The ends were cut back, 4 bases at V and 9 bases at J, with 14 bases in the middle. Germline CDR1 is SGHDT and CDR2 is YYEEEE. CDR3 protein: CASSRQGFVSPLHF. CDR3 nucleotide sequence: TGTGCCAGCAGCCGGCAGGGATTTGTTTCACCCCTCCACTTT.

V and J are TRBV7-2 and TRBJ2-5; weak D call: TRBD2 (7 bases). Trimming left V 2 bases short and J 0 bases short, with 10 bases between. Germline lookup yields CDR1 SGHTA and CDR2 FQGNSA. This CDR3 region has 15 residues. CDR3 in amino acids: CASSLPGGYQETQYF. CDR3 in DNA: TGTGCCAGCAGCTTACCGGGGGGCTACCAAGAGACCCAGTACTTC. The full variable domain, its missing parts supplied by reference TRBV7-2 and TRBJ2-5, is GAGVSQSPSNKVTEKGKDVELRCDPISGHTALYWYRQSLGQGLEFLIYFQGNSAPDKSGLPSDRFSAERTGGSVSTLTIQRTQQEDSAVYLCASSLPGGYQETQYFGPGTRLLVL.

This CDR3 is CASTRGLGNQPQHF. CDR3 bases: TGTGCCAGCACCAGGGGGTTGGGCAATCAGCCCCAGCATTTT. The V and J genes are TRBV2 and TRBJ1-5; TRBD1 aligns across 7 bases. CDR1 is SNHLY, CDR2 FYNNEI, per germline. The V segment lost 7 bases and the J segment 2 bases; nucleotides outside the gene matches: 5. The CDR3 is made up of 14 amino acids.

The V call is TRBV27, the J call TRBJ2-7, with 8 bases that match TRBD1. The CDR3 covers 13 residues. Germline V gene sequence: CDR1 MNHEY, CDR2 SMNVEV (reference sequence). The ends lost 5 bases at V and 2 bases at J; junction bases unmatched: 2. CDR3 coding DNA: TGTGCCAGCAGTACGGACAGGGCCTACGAGCAGTACTTC. Translation: CASSTDRAYEQYF.

This clone was counted once. CDR3 protein: CSASLRGSSSYEQYF. In nucleotides, the CDR3 is TGCAGTGCTAGTTTGCGCGGCTCGAGCTCCTACGAGCAGTACTTC. The chain links TRBV20-1 to TRBJ2-7, with D uncertain. The germline gives CDR1 DFQATT, CDR2 SNEGSKA (reference sequence). Trimming pared 3 bases from V and 0 bases from J, leaving 15 bases between. The CDR3 totals 15 residues.

This clone was counted a single time. This sequence joins TRBV19 and TRBJ1-1; 10 nucleotides line up with TRBD1. Germline V gene sequence: CDR1 LNHDA, CDR2 SQIVND (reference sequence). CDR3 length: 16 residues. V trimming: 6 bases; J trimming: 0 bases; junction bases outside the gene matches: 7. This CDR3 reads CASSQSTGGLNTEAFF. CDR3 in DNA: TGTGCCAGTAGCCAGTCGACAGGGGGCTTGAACACTGAAGCTTTCTTT.